One sample yielded the 2 T cell receptor beta chains listed below, sequenced in a study of blood T cell repertoires in COVID-19. Generated by immunoSEQ multiplex PCR, the TCRdb table keeps only in-frame clones and is missing some. This table has hundreds of thousands of clones, roughly 86% appearing once. Sample: peripheral blood. These receptors were collected from a man aged 55 to 70 with acute or convalescent COVID-19.

In DNA form, the CDR3 reads TGTGCCAGCAGCCAAATCCGGGACAGGGCCCACGAGCAGTACTTC. It translates to CASSQIRDRAHEQYF. This rearrangement joins TRBV3-1 (or the pseudogene TRBV3-2) to TRBJ2-7, with TRBD1 matching over 9 bases. The CDR3 loop spans 15 amino acids. V trimming: 2 bases; J trimming: 5 bases; junction bases outside the gene matches: 7. Germline V gene data show CDR1 as LGHDT and CDR2 as YNNKEL (reference sequence).

The CDR3 sequence: CASSPTLGQGGYGYTF. The CDR3 DNA reads as TGTGCCAGCAGCCCGACGCTAGGACAGGGAGGATATGGCTACACCTTC. The V and J genes are TRBV7-9 and TRBJ1-2; 8 bases are a match to TRBD1. Looked up from germline, CDR1 is SEHNR and CDR2 is FQNEAQ (reference sequence). Unmatched junction bases numbered 13, after V lost 5 bases and J lost 5 bases. This CDR3 has 16 residues.